The source of this TCR beta chain is a study of shared clonotypes between healthy human individuals (dated by TCRdb to about 2020). For the wider study: The cohort included three men and two women between 18 and 49 years of age. For each donor, CD4 naive and CD4 memory were each given three plates, CD8 naive was given two plates, and CD8 memory was given one plate. To estimate repertoire size and how much clonotypes are shared between individuals, the study performed deep sequencing of blood TCR repertoires from roughly five healthy adults. Different laboratories and diverse techniques were used to prepare libraries and sequence TCR repertoires, to increase sequencing depth and limit assay-specific biases. Between about 0.8 and 9.5 billion PBMCs per donor were obtained by leukapheresis.

On this clone itself: Its antigen remains unidentified. Base qualities were left out, and no much larger clone turns up one base away.

Using the deep immunoSEQ assay, multiplex PCR amplified TCR CDR3 regions from genomic DNA. Extracted genomic DNA from each cell subset was spread evenly across all wells of several immunoSEQ 96-well plates, with each plate serving as a replicate. For sorted subsets, about 210 ng of genomic DNA, equivalent to around 31,000 T cell genomes, went into each replicate PCR. The purified libraries were quantified using a Qubit 3.0 fluorometer, sized with a Bioanalyzer 2100, and then quantified again using the KAPA Library Quantification kit. Every immunoSEQ 96-well plate was sequenced on a dedicated single-read 150-cycle Illumina NextSeq 550 flow cell. Processing in the source paper ran as follows. The immunoSEQ output contained only junctional sequences without quality scores, so filtering could not match that applied to full-length reads. To assign V/J genes and CDR3, sequences were annotated using PyIR, a Python wrapper for IgBLAST v1.9, with IMGT germline references. Reads with weak V/J assignments (E-value above 1e-6), missing CDR3, stop codons, out-of-frame junctions, or ambiguous translated residues were removed. V3J clonotypes were defined by identical inferred V gene, J gene, and CDR3 amino acid sequence. The percentage overlap between two repertoires was calculated by dividing the number of shared unique clonotypes by the size of the smaller repertoire. Repertoire richness was assessed with RTK rarefaction, the Chao1 estimator, and Recon v2.1 estimates of unobserved clonotypes. OLGA was used to compute generation probabilities for all TCRbeta clonotypes that the gDNA method yielded from a handful of donors. TCRdb carries this immuneACCESS record with in-frame sequences only. Its versions omit some clonotypes, under half of them owing to an unresolved V gene in the studies checked, with the rest unexplained. The V and J calls and the clone size are those of that table, but D and trimming were determined from the DNA. The sample profile shows about 1,900,000 clones; about 95% of them were found once. The top ten clones comprise 1.2% of the sample.

Spanning cysteine to phenylalanine, the CDR3 consists of 18 amino acids. The CDR3 DNA has 54 bases and is translated from base 1. From the germline V gene, CDR1 is MRHNA and CDR2 is SNTAGT. The V end loses 4 bases and the J end loses 1 base, and a stretch of 20 bases separates them. Points the paper makes about the study in general: Higher generation probabilities were observed for clonotypes shared by all four sorted-subset donors than for non-shared clonotypes. Pairwise subsampling indicated that sequencing depth was expected to affect the degree of clonotype sharing among donors. Sampling was restricted to blood, and TCR repertoires in tissue are likely to differ from TCR repertoires in blood. Sharing across a few donors was observed for approximately 5% of naive CD4, over 3% of naive CD8, roughly 2.3% of memory CD4, and 0.4% of memory CD8 clonotypes. Naive subsets generally had larger estimated clonotype richness than memory subsets. The small number of donors limited the genetic and exposure-history diversity represented. Rarefaction of sorted-subset datasets indicated incomplete sequencing despite the large sequencing depth.

CD8 naive samples were obtained by positive selection for CCR7 among CD45RO-negative cells, yielding a CD45RA+CCR7+ population from which TemRA cells were excluded. Healthy HIV-negative adults with no recently reported acute infections or vaccinations were included as donors. Every donor was a Caucasian adult living in Nashville, Tennessee, USA. Blood was collected by leukapheresis, and PBMCs were isolated by Ficoll-Histopaque density gradient centrifugation and then cryopreserved in liquid nitrogen vapor phase. Analytical flow cytometry was used to check the purity and quantity of every magnetically sorted T cell population. From each sorted fraction, genomic DNA was isolated and quantified by UV absorbance on a Nanodrop 2000c.

The sequence joins TRBV6-4 to TRBJ1-5; the D region possibly corresponds to TRBD1 (6 bases align). The TCR was taken from a man aged 18 to 30 in good health. Sequenced input: naive CD8+ T cells sorted from blood. Per the publication, the cell subset or site label means: CD45RA+CCR7+. The sequenced DNA: TGTGCCAGCAGTGCTCCGGGAACAGGGAAGAGGAGCAATCAGCCCCAGCATTTT. This is translated as CASSAPGTGKRSNQPQHF.